The 21 T cell receptor beta chains given below trace back to one sample, sequenced in a study of T cells expressing NK-cell markers. From the 5' RACE reads, TCRdb lists one entry per CDR3 protein and no DNA. The sample table includes about 380,000 distinct CDR3 sequences. The source material was blood T cells: a sorted CD56 or NKG2C T cell subset, CD4+ or CD8+ T cells, or bulk PBMC T cells (not recorded which). Receptor source: a man between 18 and 69 years old in good health.

This chain links TRBV6-1 with TRBJ1-5; the TCRdb D gene call, TRBD1, has no DNA to confirm it. This CDR3 region has 16 residues. Germline lookup yields CDR1 MNHNS and CDR2 SASEGT. The CDR3 spells CASSDNGQLSNQPQHF.

This rearrangement joins TRBV6-1 to TRBJ1-5; as DNA is missing, the TRBD1 call by TCRdb cannot be tested. This CDR3 is 14 amino acids long. CDR1 is MNHNS, CDR2 SASEGT, per germline. CDR3: CASSPQWGVGPQHF.

The chain combines TRBV4-1 with TRBJ2-1; the D call from TCRdb, TRBD2, cannot be confirmed without DNA. Germline V lookup: CDR1 MGHRA, CDR2 YSYEKL. The CDR3 runs 16 residues. The CDR3 protein is CASSQPWDFPQGEQFF.

The chain combines TRBV2 with TRBJ2-5; lacking DNA, the TRBD2 call made by TCRdb goes unchecked. The CDR3 totals 14 residues. CDR1 SNHLY and CDR2 FYNNEI come from the germline V gene. The CDR3 spells CASSQFGPQETQYF.

V is TRBV12-3 or TRBV12-4 and J is TRBJ2-3; as DNA is missing, the TRBD1 call by TCRdb cannot be tested. The CDR3 spans 19 residues. The CDR3 reads CASSLWGLRRGVSKDTQYF.

The J gene is TRBJ1-2, the V gene TRBV5-1; with no DNA, the TCRdb D assignment of TRBD1 cannot be verified. The germline V gene encodes CDR1 SGHRS and CDR2 YFSETQ. The CDR3 is made up of 18 amino acids. The CDR3 here is CASQRQPWPGTSGYGYTF.

V usage is TRBV19 and J usage is TRBJ2-7; the TCRdb call, TRBD1, lacks DNA for checking. Per the germline V gene, CDR1 is LNHDA and CDR2 is SQIVND (reference sequence). This CDR3 has 14 amino acids. The CDR3: CASSPPGQMYEQYF.

The chain links TRBV7-2 to TRBJ2-2; TCRdb proposes TRBD1, but this gene call is untestable without DNA. The CDR3 extends over 17 amino acids. CDR1 SGHTA and CDR2 FQGNSA come from the germline V gene. The CDR3 here is CASSTPSAGGHTGELFF.

The J gene is TRBJ1-2, the V gene TRBV3-1; TCRdb names TRBD1, which stays unverified in the absence of DNA. The CDR3 is made up of 15 amino acids. Germline V gene lookup returns CDR1 LGHDT and CDR2 YNNKEL (reference sequence). Here the CDR3 reads CASTLSDRDVYGYTF. Supplemented by reference TRBV3-1 and TRBJ1-2, the full variable domain reads DTAVSQTPKYLVTQMGNDKSIKCEQNLGHDTMYWYKQDSKKFLKIMFSYNNKELIINETVPNRFSPKSPDKAHLNLHINSLELGDSAVYFCASTLSDRDVYGYTFGSGTRLTVV.

The chain combines TRBV6-1 with TRBJ1-6; TCRdb names TRBD1, which stays unverified in the absence of DNA. The CDR3 is 15 amino acids. Looked up from germline, CDR1 is MNHNS and CDR2 is SASEGT. The CDR3 loop is CASSHDRGRNSPLHF.

V gene TRBV9 combines with J gene TRBJ2-3; TCRdb picks TRBD2, but there is no DNA to check that call. Germline values: CDR1 SGDLS, CDR2 YYNGEE. There are 16 residues in the CDR3. CDR3 amino acids: CASSAALAGGRNTQYF.

This chain connects TRBV5-1 to TRBJ2-7; the D gene TCRdb calls, TRBD2, cannot be checked with no DNA. The CDR3 length is 15 residues. The germline V gene has CDR1 SGHRS and CDR2 YFSETQ. The CDR3 sequence is CASSSTSGVPWEQYF.

This rearrangement joins TRBV20-1 to TRBJ1-5; lacking DNA, the TRBD1 call made by TCRdb goes unchecked. Germline V gene sequence: CDR1 DFQATT, CDR2 SNEGSKA (reference sequence). This CDR3 has 14 amino acids. This CDR3 reads CSALRTGAGQPQHF.

This chain connects TRBV20-1 to TRBJ2-1; there is no DNA to check the TCRdb D call of TRBD2. The CDR3 consists of 15 residues. Germline V lookup: CDR1 DFQATT, CDR2 SNEGSKA (reference sequence). This chain's CDR3 is CSASRTSLRDNEQFF.

V and J are TRBV20-1 and TRBJ1-2; TCRdb's D call of TRBD1 is untestable without DNA. Germline V lookup: CDR1 DFQATT, CDR2 SNEGSKA (reference sequence). This CDR3 region has 16 residues. Here the CDR3 reads CSARDPGQGTNYGYTF.

CDR3 residues: CATSTGRQPNTGELFF. The chain carries TRBV15 and TRBJ2-2. The length of the CDR3 is 16 residues. Looked up from germline, CDR1 is LNHNV and CDR2 is YYDKDF (reference sequence).

The chain uses TRBV2 and TRBJ1-2; TCRdb lists TRBD1, though no DNA is available to test this call. The CDR3 length is 14 residues. CDR1 is SNHLY, CDR2 FYNNEI, per germline. The CDR3 loop reads CASSIDTTGEGYTF.

The J gene is TRBJ1-2, the V gene TRBV2; TCRdb lists TRBD1, though no DNA is available to test this call. Germline CDR1 and CDR2: SNHLY and FYNNEI. The CDR3 covers 14 residues. The CDR3 sequence is CASSDRGDDYGYTF.

J is TRBJ2-6 and V is TRBV5-1; there is no DNA to check the TCRdb D call of TRBD1. Germline-derived CDR1 and CDR2 are SGHRS and YFSETQ. The CDR3 length is 16 residues. The CDR3 here is CASSWWGARGANVLTF.

The J gene is TRBJ1-2, the V gene TRBV6-5. The CDR3 extends over 14 amino acids. Germline CDR1 and CDR2: MNHEY and SVGAGI. CDR3 loop: CASSFVSGGYGYTF.

The CDR3 is CSVDLGSRYPYEQYF. V usage is TRBV29-1 and J usage is TRBJ2-7; the TCRdb D gene call, TRBD1, has no DNA to confirm it. Germline V CDR1 and CDR2: SQVTM, ANQGSEA. The length of the CDR3 is 15 residues.